This T cell receptor (beta chain) was recovered during a study of blood T cell repertoires in COVID-19 (dated by TCRdb to about 2020). As for the study more broadly: Samples covering the acute and convalescent phases of COVID-19 were provided by collaborators in the United States, Italy and Spain. The prospective study material was composed of cDNA or gDNA derived from T cells, B-cell-depleted T cells, or PBMCs. Deeply sampled blood TCRbeta repertoires from subjects exposed to, actively infected with, or recovered from COVID-19 were included in the dataset. The repertoires were released in a freely available public database meant as a resource for research on the immune response to SARS-CoV-2. The samples were drawn from the first 160 participants of the ongoing ImmuneRACE study and from more than 1,000 subjects provided by 6 global collaborators. A de-identified subject ID, COVID-19 status, age in years and sex were almost always included in the sample metadata. Where available, HLA class I and class II types were obtained from metadata supplied by the sample provider rather than from assay-based typing. Results and caveats for the whole study, not just this receptor: Clinical and demographic metadata were provided uncurated, with the amount varying by source and participant.

One collaborating source in Seattle enrolled patients while the patients were actively infected and followed the patients over time throughout the course of disease. Each collaborating institution followed its own protocols to collect whole blood in K2EDTA tubes. For TCRbeta analysis, collaborators shipped samples in one of three forms: frozen whole blood, isolated PBMCs, or DNA extracted from either of those sample types. Note on this clone: It has no known antigen specificity. Base-call qualities are not available, and no considerably larger clone is one nucleotide away.

Inclusive of the bounding cysteine and phenylalanine, the CDR3 is 13 residues long. Here the CDR3 DNA is all that survives: 39 bases in frame from base 1. Trimming costs V 3 bases and J 4 bases, and their ends lie 6 bases apart. From the germline V gene (reference sequence), CDR1 is LNHDA and CDR2 is SQIVND. TCRbeta CDR3 regions were amplified from genomic DNA by means of the immunoSEQ Assay, a bias-controlled multiplex PCR. The paper's processing steps were these. Within the assay, amplification of reference gene primers was used to estimate how many nucleated cells each sample contained. To quantify the absolute abundance of each unique TCRbeta CDR3 rearrangement, sequence reads were collapsed and filtered. For each sample, productive Simpson clonality was calculated as the square root of Simpson's diversity index over productive rearrangements. TCRdb took over this immuneACCESS table, retaining in-frame rearrangements with V and J assigned. Such tables are incomplete; in checked studies, under half of the missing clones stem from an unresolved V gene, and the remainder is unexplained. That table gives V, J and clone size, and the DNA gave D and trimming. This sample holds over 150,000 clones; approximately 84% were observed only once. Of the sample, less than 10% is held by the ten largest clones.

Rearrangement joined TRBV19 to TRBJ1-4; confidence is insufficient to name the D gene. The sequencing sample was made of peripheral blood. The receptor comes from a woman aged 55-70 years with COVID-19, enrolled during active disease. The base sequence is TGTGCCAGTAGTATGGTAGATAATGAAAAACTGTTTTTT. It translates as CASSMVDNEKLFF.